A selection of T cell receptor beta chains follows, all from one sample in a study of blood T cell repertoires in COVID-19. Profiled with immunoSEQ multiplex PCR; TCRdb holds only in-frame clones, not every one. The table lists some 220,000 clones, around 80% of them singletons. The sample consisted of peripheral blood. The source of these receptors is an elderly woman with active or convalescent COVID-19. Both conserved end residues are part of each CDR3. The order of the fields is CDR3 DNA, CDR3 protein, V gene, J gene, D gene. D genes are given only for firm matches.

DNA: TGTGCCATCAGTGAGTCCGAGCGGGAGGGCCCTCGATACAAGCAGTACTTC; CDR3: CAISESEREGPRYKQYF; V: TRBV10-3; J: TRBJ2-7; D: TRBD2
DNA: TGTGCCAGCAGTTCCCAAATTCCCACTGAAGCTTTCTTT; CDR3: CASSSQIPTEAFF; V: TRBV6-2/TRBV6-3; J: TRBJ1-1; D: NA
DNA: TGTGCCAGCAGCCAAGAAGACAGGGGGAACACTGAAGCTTTCTTT; CDR3: CASSQEDRGNTEAFF; V: TRBV3-1/TRBV3-2; J: TRBJ1-1; D: TRBD1
DNA: TGTGCCAGCAGTAACCCTTCCGGGAGAGATACGCAGTATTTT; CDR3: CASSNPSGRDTQYF; V: TRBV6-5; J: TRBJ2-3; D: NA
DNA: TGTGCCAGCAGCCAAGAAGGGGGCGAACCTGAAGCTTTCTTT; CDR3: CASSQEGGEPEAFF; V: TRBV4-2; J: TRBJ1-1; D: TRBD1
DNA: TGTGCCAGCAGCTTTAGCGGGAGTAGTCAGTATTTT; CDR3: CASSFSGSSQYF; V: TRBV5-4; J: TRBJ2-3; D: TRBD2
DNA: TGTGCCAGCAGCTTAACGTCTCCTAGCGGGGCTAATGAGCAGTTCTTC; CDR3: CASSLTSPSGANEQFF; V: TRBV7-3; J: TRBJ2-1; D: TRBD2
DNA: TGTGCCAGCAGTTTTCACAGGGTCATGAACACTGAAGCTTTCTTT; CDR3: CASSFHRVMNTEAFF; V: TRBV6-5; J: TRBJ1-1; D: NA
DNA: TGTGCCAGTAGGAGGACAGGGGCCCGTGATCAGCCCCAGCATTTT; CDR3: CASRRTGARDQPQHF; V: TRBV19; J: TRBJ1-5; D: TRBD1
DNA: TGTGCCACCAGCAGAGATATCGTCGGGACAGTGAATAATGAAAAACTGTTTTTT; CDR3: CATSRDIVGTVNNEKLFF; V: TRBV15; J: TRBJ1-4; D: TRBD1
DNA: TGTGCCAGTAGTTTCCGGGGGGGCACAGATACGCAGTATTTT; CDR3: CASSFRGGTDTQYF; V: TRBV19; J: TRBJ2-3; D: TRBD2
DNA: TGTGCCAGCAGCTTAGAGTGGGGGGGCAACTATGGCTACACCTTC; CDR3: CASSLEWGGNYGYTF; V: TRBV11-2; J: TRBJ1-2; D: NA
DNA: TGTGCCAGCAGCTTAAGTGATCCGCGTGCGGCTTTCTTT; CDR3: CASSLSDPRAAFF; V: TRBV5-5; J: TRBJ1-1; D: NA
DNA: TGTGCCAGCCCCCGTCAGGGGCCTCCTGGAAACACCATATATTTT; CDR3: CASPRQGPPGNTIYF; V: TRBV19; J: TRBJ1-3; D: NA